These T cell receptor beta chains were read from a single sample in a study of blood T cell repertoires in COVID-19. Sequencing was performed with immunoSEQ multiplex PCR; in TCRdb, only in-frame clones are kept and a portion is missing. The sample lists about 150,000 clones, under 90% occurring once. Input material: PBMCs or T cells enriched from blood (not recorded which). These receptors were obtained from a middle-aged man who had recovered from COVID-19. The CDR3 runs from the conserved cysteine through the conserved F or W. A D gene is named only where the DNA matches it firmly. A clone size is listed for some rows: how often the clone was seen (once, few, many), or a class if it is expanded.

J gene	V gene	clone size	D gene	CDR3 length	CDR3 protein	CDR3 DNA
TRBJ1-1	TRBV12-3/TRBV12-4	-	-	12	CASRQLNTEAFF	TGTGCCAGCAGACAATTGAACACTGAAGCTTTCTTT
TRBJ1-1	TRBV5-1	few	TRBD1	17	CASSRTGTGTSLAEAFF	TGCGCCAGCAGCCGTACCGGGACAGGCACATCCTTGGCTGAAGCTTTCTTT
TRBJ1-1	TRBV30	once	TRBD1	15	CAWSVGTARGAEAFF	TGTGCCTGGAGTGTCGGGACAGCTAGGGGCGCTGAAGCTTTCTTT
TRBJ2-1	TRBV5-1	-	-	14	CASSLAGVGNEQFF	TGCGCCAGCAGCTTGGCCGGGGTTGGGAATGAGCAGTTCTTC
TRBJ2-1	TRBV2	-	TRBD2	13	CASLAGAVGEQFF	TGTGCCAGCCTAGCGGGGGCCGTAGGGGAGCAGTTCTTC
TRBJ2-2	TRBV19	-	-	14	CASIQADRTGELFF	TGTGCCAGTATACAGGCCGACAGGACCGGGGAGCTGTTTTTT
TRBJ1-4	TRBV7-9	-	-	15	CASSSRTVGEEKLFF	TGTGCCAGCAGCTCCCGGACAGTTGGGGAAGAAAAACTGTTTTTT
TRBJ1-1	TRBV29-1	once	-	14	CSVESILRNTEAFF	TGCAGCGTTGAGAGCATTCTGAGGAACACTGAAGCTTTCTTT
TRBJ1-5	TRBV2	once	-	14	CASSYRVRNQPQHF	TGTGCCAGCAGTTACAGGGTCCGCAATCAGCCCCAGCATTTT
TRBJ1-5	TRBV18	-	-	14	CASSPGQGNQPQHF	TGTGCCAGCTCACCAGGGCAGGGCAATCAGCCCCAGCATTTT
TRBJ1-1	TRBV14	-	-	17	CASSQRWLQGGHTEAFF	TGTGCCAGCAGCCAAAGGTGGTTGCAGGGCGGTCACACTGAAGCTTTCTTT
TRBJ2-7	TRBV11-2	-	-	15	CASSPPTGNPYEQYF	TGTGCCAGCAGCCCCCCCACAGGGAATCCCTACGAGCAGTACTTC
TRBJ2-3	TRBV6-6	-	TRBD1	17	CASSRKRGRGRGDTQYF	TGTGCCAGCAGCCGAAAACGGGGCAGGGGGCGGGGAGATACGCAGTATTTT
TRBJ2-3	TRBV10-2	-	-	12	CASSEISDTQYF	TGCGCCAGCAGTGAGATCTCAGATACGCAGTATTTT
TRBJ1-6	TRBV5-6	-	-	13	CASSLYANSPLHF	TGTGCCAGCAGCTTGTATGCGAATTCACCCCTCCACTTT
TRBJ2-7	TRBV5-6	-	-	12	CASSLGGYEQYF	TGTGCCAGCAGCTTGGGCGGATACGAGCAGTACTTC
TRBJ2-1	TRBV27	few	-	15	CATHSQGTTVNEQFF	TGTGCCACACACTCCCAGGGGACAACCGTCAATGAGCAGTTCTTC
TRBJ1-2	TRBV7-2	-	TRBD1	13	CASSIQGAGGYTF	TGTGCCAGCAGCATACAGGGGGCTGGAGGCTACACCTTC
TRBJ1-2	TRBV28	-	-	15	CASSLVGQGYYGYTF	TGTGCCAGCAGTTTAGTTGGTCAGGGCTACTATGGCTACACCTTC
TRBJ2-3	TRBV6-4	many	TRBD1	15	CASSDSTGGADTQYF	TGTGCCAGCAGTGACTCGACAGGGGGCGCAGATACGCAGTATTTT
TRBJ1-6	TRBV12-3/TRBV12-4	-	-	12	CASRGVWGPLHF	TGTGCCAGCAGAGGGGTTTGGGGACCCCTCCACTTT
TRBJ2-5	TRBV28	-	-	12	CASSSEVETQYF	TGTGCCAGCAGTTCAGAAGTAGAGACCCAGTACTTC
TRBJ1-2	TRBV18	-	-	14	CASSPGDSPDGYTF	TGTGCCAGCTCACCCGGAGACAGTCCCGATGGCTACACCTTC
TRBJ1-1	TRBV6-2/TRBV6-3	-	-	14	CASSHTPGNTEAFF	TGTGCCAGCAGTCACACGCCGGGGAACACTGAAGCTTTCTTT
TRBJ2-3	TRBV9	once	-	16	CASSVQSWLATDTQYF	TGTGCCAGCAGCGTACAGTCGTGGCTAGCGACAGATACGCAGTATTTT
TRBJ1-4	TRBV5-1	-	-	15	CASSLQGTTNEKLFF	TGCGCCAGCAGCTTGCAGGGTACGACTAATGAAAAACTGTTTTTT
TRBJ2-1	TRBV7-2	-	TRBD2	15	CASSPRTRTGDEQFF	TGTGCCAGCAGCCCCAGGACTAGAACCGGGGATGAGCAGTTCTTC
TRBJ1-5	TRBV2	once	TRBD1	15	CASRTRTGGNQPQHF	TGTGCCAGCAGGACCCGGACAGGGGGCAATCAGCCCCAGCATTTT
TRBJ1-2	TRBV6-5	-	-	11	CASRPSRGYTF	TGTGCCAGCAGACCTAGTCGGGGCTACACCTTC
TRBJ1-2	TRBV3-1/TRBV3-2	once	-	13	CASSKGSLYGYTF	TGTGCCAGCAGTAAGGGGTCCCTCTATGGCTACACCTTC
TRBJ1-1	TRBV7-3	once	-	14	CASSLGAKNTEAFF	TGTGCCAGCAGCTTAGGGGCGAAGAACACTGAAGCTTTCTTT
TRBJ1-6	TRBV2	-	-	14	CASSEGDVRSPLHF	TGTGCCAGCAGTGAGGGCGATGTGCGTTCACCCCTCCACTTT
TRBJ1-6	TRBV5-5	few	-	14	CASSLTGPNSPLHF	TGTGCCAGCAGCTTAACAGGGCCTAATTCACCCCTCCACTTT